The next 32 T cell receptor beta chains were all read from a single sample in a study of T cells in Graves' hyperthyroidism and ophthalmopathy (dated by TCRdb to between 2018 and 2021). Libraries came from multiplex PCR. Sequencing instrument: Illumina HiSeq 2000. The TCR beta CDR3 regions were amplified from RNA transcripts. The first round of RT-PCR for the TCR CDR3 was performed with the HTBI primer set and the Qiagen OneStep RT-PCR kit. TCRdb trimmed the raw reads at Q25, called clones with MiXCR and kept productive beta chains. Under each unique CDR3 protein, matching rows form one entry showing the most common genes and DNA. The sample has about 600,000 distinct CDR3 sequences on record, approximately 15% of them singletons. The top ten constitute less than 9% of the sample. Sequencing input: blood. The source is a woman between 18 and 29 years old with Graves' ophthalmopathy.

This clonotype has only a few counts. The chain combines TRBV9 with TRBJ2-1; tentative D call: TRBD2 (5 bases). V was clipped by 0 bases and J by 4 bases, with 11 bases between them. The CDR3 spans 15 residues. CDR1 and CDR2 from the germline V gene are SGDLS and YYNGEE. Here the CDR3 DNA reads TGTGCCAGCAGCGTAGCTAGCAGAGGGTACAATGAGCAGTTCTTC. It codes for CASSVASRGYNEQFF.

This clonotype was recorded many times. The chain is built from TRBV2 and TRBJ1-2, with 7 bases identical to TRBD1. The CDR3 has 14 amino acids. Losses at the gene ends were 3 bases for V and 0 bases for J; bases not matched to a gene: 1. CDR1 and CDR2 from the germline V gene are SNHLY and FYNNEI. CDR3 protein: CASSDQGANYGYTF. The CDR3 bases are TGTGCCAGCAGTGATCAGGGGGCTAACTATGGCTACACCTTC.

The J gene is TRBJ1-1, the V gene TRBV6-1, with TRBD1 matching 12 bases. There are 14 residues in the CDR3. Trimming removed 10 bases from V and 3 bases from J; junction bases left unmatched: 6. Germline values: CDR1 MNHNS, CDR2 SASEGT. Here the CDR3 DNA reads TGTGCCACCTCGGGACAGGGGGCATACACTGAAGCTTTCTTT. Translating gives CATSGQGAYTEAFF.

This clonotype showed up many times. The gene calls are TRBV7-8 and TRBJ2-1; D ambiguous. V shed 5 bases and J shed 2 bases, with 7 bases lying between them. Germline assignment: CDR1 SGHVS and CDR2 FQNEAQ. The CDR3 sequence is 13 residues long. CDR3 sequence: CASSGIAYNEQFF. CDR3 sequence (DNA): TGTGCCAGCAGCGGGATTGCCTACAATGAGCAGTTCTTC.

This CDR3 reads CASSQGEMGQQETQYF. The DNA of the CDR3 is TGTGCCAGCAGCCAAGGAGAAATGGGACAACAAGAGACCCAGTACTTC. The chain combines TRBV4-2 with TRBJ2-5; possibly TRBD1 for D (6 bases). Germline CDR1 reads LGHNA; CDR2 reads YNFKEQ. This CDR3 is 16 amino acids long. The germline V and J ends were trimmed by 1 base and 2 bases, with 14 bases remaining between them.

In this sample, this clonotype turned up many times. The chain recombines TRBV28 with TRBJ2-1; 7 positions agree with TRBD1. With 3 bases clipped from V and 7 bases from J, the junction kept 6 bases outside the gene matches. The V gene's germline CDR1 is MDHEN and CDR2 SYDVKM. The CDR3 has 14 residues. In DNA form, the CDR3 reads TGTGCCAGCAGTTTCCAGACAGGGCGGAATGAGCAGTTCTTC. This encodes CASSFQTGRNEQFF.

This chain uses TRBV12-3 or TRBV12-4 with TRBJ2-7, with D perhaps TRBD1 (5 bases). The CDR3 is made up of 15 amino acids. Trimming removed 1 base at V and 2 bases at J, with 12 bases between. As DNA, the CDR3 is TGTGCCAGCAGTTTAGAGACAGCCTCCCCCTACGAGCAGTACTTC. Its protein is CASSLETASPYEQYF.

Many counts were recorded for this clonotype. This chain connects TRBV9 to TRBJ1-1; possibly TRBD1 for D (5 bases). Germline-derived CDR1 and CDR2 are SGDLS and YYNGEE. The CDR3 loop spans 16 amino acids. Between the trimmed V and J ends, which lost 0 bases and 3 bases, there was a span of 15 bases. CDR3 protein: CASSVGAGPTYTEAFF. CDR3 nucleotide sequence: TGTGCCAGCAGCGTAGGGGCAGGGCCTACTTACACTGAAGCTTTCTTT. Full variable domain (missing parts from reference TRBV9 and TRBJ1-1): DSGVTQTPKHLITATGQRVTLRCSPRSGDLSVYWYQQSLDQGLQFLIQYYNGEERAKGNILERFSAQQFPDLHSELNLSSLELGDSALYFCASSVGAGPTYTEAFFGQGTRLTVV.

Points on this clonotype: This clone may be a read error of a much larger clone one base away. The chain uses TRBV11-3 and TRBJ2-1, with 8 bases aligning to TRBD1. The germline V gene encodes CDR1 SGHNT and CDR2 YENEEA. This CDR3 has 14 amino acids. The CDR3 reads CANSQRGQDNEQFF. In nucleotides, the CDR3 is TGTGCCAACAGCCAGAGGGGACAGGACAATGAGCAGTTCTTC.

This clonotype was picked up a small number of times. The chain employs TRBV29-1 and TRBJ1-1; D perhaps matches TRBD1 (6 bases). This CDR3 is 14 amino acids long. V was cut by 8 bases and J by 5 bases, with 21 bases left in between. Germline assignment: CDR1 SQVTM and CDR2 ANQGSEA. CDR3 coding DNA: TGCAGCACCCCCGGGGGCGGAGAGTCGACTGAAGCTTTCTTT. It yields the protein CSTPGGGESTEAFF.

This clonotype was observed at least ten times. The V and J genes are TRBV7-8 and TRBJ2-5, with 9 positions matching TRBD2. The germline V gene encodes CDR1 SGHVS and CDR2 FQNEAQ. V shed 2 bases and J 4 bases; nucleotides not matched to a gene: 14. This CDR3 has 18 amino acids. The CDR3 protein is CASSLKRLLAGLRETQYF. As DNA, the CDR3 is TGTGCCAGCAGCTTAAAGCGTCTACTAGCGGGTTTAAGAGAGACCCAGTACTTC.

This clonotype was picked up one time. The chain couples TRBV27 to TRBJ2-7; TRBD2 matches at 8 bases. J lost 0 bases, V lost 6 bases, and 10 bases had no gene match. CDR1 and CDR2 (germline): MNHEY, SMNVEV (reference sequence). The CDR3 covers 16 residues. The CDR3 protein is CASSRGGTFHSYEQYF. CDR3 nucleotides: TGTGCCAGCAGCCGGGGGGGCACCTTTCACTCCTACGAGCAGTACTTC.

In this sample, this clonotype turned up many times. The chain carries TRBV3-1 and TRBJ2-1, with D possibly TRBD2 on 5 matching bases. The CDR3 length is 14 residues. V gave up 1 base and J gave up 8 bases, with 12 bases separating them. CDR1 is LGHDT, CDR2 YNNKEL, per germline (reference sequence). The CDR3 nucleotides are TGTGCCAGCAGCCAAGGAGTCCTGCGGGATGAGCAGTTCTTC. It encodes CASSQGVLRDEQFF.

This clonotype was picked up many times. This chain joins TRBV29-1 and TRBJ1-1, with a tentative D call TRBD1 (6 bases). The CDR3 is made up of 13 amino acids. The germline V and J ends were trimmed by 4 bases and 0 bases, with 9 bases remaining between them. The V gene's germline CDR1 is SQVTM and CDR2 ANQGSEA. The CDR3 spells CSVGGQMNTEAFF. As DNA, the CDR3 is TGCAGCGTTGGGGGACAAATGAACACTGAAGCTTTCTTT.

The chain combines TRBV18 with TRBJ1-2; D perhaps matches TRBD1 (6 bases). The V and J ends lost 9 bases and 4 bases respectively, with 18 bases between them. Germline V CDR1 and CDR2: KGHSH, LQKENI. The CDR3 contains 14 residues. Here the CDR3 reads CASGQSPTPYGYTF. CDR3 nucleotide sequence: TGTGCCAGTGGACAGTCCCCGACTCCCTATGGCTACACCTTC.

Here the CDR3 reads CSARGPWGGRSVNTEAFF. The CDR3 DNA sequence: TGCAGTGCTAGAGGGCCCTGGGGGGGCCGCTCCGTGAACACTGAAGCTTTCTTT. The chain has TRBV20-1 and TRBJ1-1, with D possibly TRBD1 on 6 matching bases. Trimming took 1 base from V and 0 from J, leaving 21 bases between them. Germline V gives CDR1 DFQATT, CDR2 SNEGSKA (reference sequence). CDR3 length: 18 residues.

The chain links TRBV7-9 to TRBJ1-1; D not resolved. V dropped 0 bases and J dropped 0 bases, with 5 bases sitting between them. Per the germline V gene, CDR1 is SEHNR and CDR2 is FQNEAQ (reference sequence). The CDR3 length is 14 residues. CDR3 DNA sequence: TGTGCCAGCAGCTTAGCCAATGTGAACACTGAAGCTTTCTTT. It encodes CASSLANVNTEAFF.

This clonotype showed up many times. The chain joins TRBV28 to TRBJ2-5; possibly TRBD1 for D (5 bases). Germline CDR1 MDHEN, CDR2 SYDVKM. Trimming took 6 bases from V and 4 from J, leaving 15 bases between them. The CDR3 runs 14 residues. The CDR3 here is CASSHTWGGETQYF. For the CDR3, the DNA is TGTGCCAGCAGCCACACATGGGGCGGAGAGACCCAGTACTTC. The whole variable domain, filled in from reference TRBV28 and TRBJ2-5, reads DVKVTQSSRYLVKRTGEKVFLECVQDMDHENMFWYRQDPGLGLRLIYFSYDVKMKEKGDIPEGYSVSREKKERFSLILESASTNQTSMYLCASSHTWGGETQYFGPGTRLLVL.

The chain carries TRBV3-1 and TRBJ2-4; TRBD2 agrees at 11 bases. Per the germline V gene, CDR1 is LGHDT and CDR2 is YNNKEL (reference sequence). V shed 2 bases and J 7 bases; nucleotides not matched to a gene: 4. The CDR3 is made up of 15 amino acids. The CDR3 sequence: CASSQTGTSGNIQYF. The CDR3 DNA reads as TGTGCCAGCAGCCAAACCGGGACTAGCGGCAACATTCAGTACTTC.

The genes are TRBV6-1 and TRBJ2-1; D is perhaps TRBD1 (6 bases). Trimming cost V 8 bases and J 4 bases, with 21 bases left between them. Germline V lookup: CDR1 MNHNS, CDR2 SASEGT. The CDR3 extends over 16 amino acids. The DNA for the CDR3 is TGTGCCAGCGACTACGAGGGGGTAGCGAGATACAATGAGCAGTTCTTC. This sequence encodes CASDYEGVARYNEQFF.

This clonotype was recorded many times. The rearrangement uses TRBV6-2 or TRBV6-3 and TRBJ2-5; TRBD1 agrees at 7 bases. Germline V gene sequence: CDR1 MNHEY, CDR2 SVGEGT. J gave up 0 bases and V 6 bases, and 7 bases lay outside the gene matches. CDR3 length equals 15 residues. The CDR3 spells CASSQLGQHQETQYF. CDR3 DNA: TGTGCCAGCAGCCAACTGGGACAGCACCAAGAGACCCAGTACTTC.

In its sample, this clonotype was seen many times. V gene TRBV6-2 or TRBV6-3 combines with J gene TRBJ1-6; no clear D. Trimming took off 6 bases at V and 0 bases at J, with 9 bases between the two ends. This CDR3 is 15 amino acids long. Germline V gene lookup returns CDR1 MNHEY and CDR2 SVGEGT. The CDR3 protein is CASRPHNSYNSPLHF. The CDR3 DNA reads as TGTGCCAGCAGACCCCACAACTCCTATAATTCACCCCTCCACTTT.

This clonotype appeared a few times. V is TRBV30 and J is TRBJ2-3; 9 bases line up with TRBD2. The CDR3 runs 17 residues. V was clipped by 2 bases and J by 0 bases; unmatched bases: 9. Germline assignment: CDR1 GTSNPN and CDR2 SVGIG (reference sequence). The CDR3 DNA follows: TGTGCCTGGAGTTTGATGACTAGCGGTTTTAGCACAGATACGCAGTATTTT. Protein: CAWSLMTSGFSTDTQYF.

V and J are TRBV19 and TRBJ1-5; D is unresolved. This CDR3 contains 11 residues. V lost 5 bases and J lost 8, with 7 bases in between. CDR1 is LNHDA, CDR2 SQIVND, per germline (reference sequence). The CDR3 region is CASSRWEPQHF. The CDR3 nucleotides are TGTGCCAGTAGTCGGTGGGAGCCCCAGCATTTT.

This clonotype was seen many times. The chain has TRBV2 and TRBJ1-2; 8 nucleotides line up with TRBD1. The germline gives CDR1 SNHLY, CDR2 FYNNEI. The CDR3 length is 14 residues. The trim removed 3 bases at V and 3 bases at J, leaving 3 bases unmatched. The CDR3: CASSEVDRDYGYTF. CDR3 DNA sequence: TGTGCCAGCAGTGAGGTGGACAGGGACTATGGCTACACCTTC.

The chain uses TRBV12-3 or TRBV12-4 and TRBJ2-3, with 7 bases fitting TRBD2. This CDR3 region has 15 residues. J lost 0 bases, V lost 3 bases, and 3 bases had no gene match. The CDR3 DNA follows: TGTGCCAGCAGTTTCCGGGGGGTGAGCACAGATACGCAGTATTTT. Its translation: CASSFRGVSTDTQYF.

This clonotype was detected many times. The V and J genes are TRBV6-2 or TRBV6-3 and TRBJ1-2; TRBD1 agrees at 8 bases. Germline V lookup: CDR1 MNHEY, CDR2 SVGEGT. The CDR3 spans 15 residues. J was trimmed by 0 bases and V by 5 bases; bases with no gene match: 5. CDR3 loop: CASSQQGAANYGYTF. The CDR3 DNA sequence: TGTGCCAGCAGTCAGCAGGGGGCCGCTAACTATGGCTACACCTTC.

This clonotype was counted many times. This chain joins TRBV11-3 and TRBJ2-1, with D unresolved. The germline V gene encodes CDR1 SGHNT and CDR2 YENEEA. Trimming left V 5 bases short and J 4 bases short, with 6 bases between. There are 12 residues in the CDR3. Written as DNA, the CDR3 is TGTGCCAGCAGCCTAGTATACAATGAGCAGTTCTTC. It is translated as CASSLVYNEQFF.

A few counts support this clonotype. This chain connects TRBV10-3 to TRBJ1-2; 8 nucleotides match TRBD1. CDR1 is ENHRY and CDR2 is SYGVKD in the germline V gene. V shed 10 bases and J 6 bases; nucleotides not matched to a gene: 4. The CDR3 sequence is 11 residues long. CDR3 nucleotides: TGTGCCACGACAGGGGATAATGGCTACACCTTC. Translated: CATTGDNGYTF.

In this sample, this clonotype turned up many times. As DNA, the CDR3 is TGTGCCAGCAGCGTCGGACTAGCGGGAGGTTTAAGATCGGAGGAGACCCAGTACTTC. Translated: CASSVGLAGGLRSEETQYF. V is TRBV7-9 and J is TRBJ2-5; 14 nucleotides align to TRBD2. This CDR3 is built from 19 residues. Germline loops: CDR1 SEHNR, CDR2 FQNEAQ (reference sequence). V shed 5 bases and J 5 bases; nucleotides not matched to a gene: 16.

This clonotype was detected many times. The genes are TRBV27 and TRBJ1-5; D unclear. The CDR3 is 13 residues long. V was pared by 3 bases and J by 0 bases, with 3 bases between. Germline V gene data show CDR1 as MNHEY and CDR2 as SMNVEV (reference sequence). CDR3 protein: CASSFDSNQPQHF. The DNA for the CDR3 is TGTGCCAGCAGTTTCGATAGCAATCAGCCCCAGCATTTT.

The V call is TRBV5-6, the J call TRBJ2-5; TRBD2 aligns across 7 bases. The trim removed 1 base at V and 5 bases at J, leaving 8 bases unmatched. The CDR3 spans 15 residues. The germline CDR1 and CDR2 sequences are SGHDT and YYEEEE. The DNA for the CDR3 is TGTGCCAGCAGCTTGCTGACTAGCCGGGAGGAGACCCAGTACTTC. It is translated as CASSLLTSREETQYF.